The next 9 T cell receptor beta chains were all read from a single sample in a study of blood T cells in healthy people across ages. Next came a second PCR, run for about 7 to 11 cycles, which used a sample-barcoded 5' primer along with a J-beta primer mix. Using its own MiXCR run on the 5' RACE reads, TCRdb lists one record per CDR3 protein. Of 730,000 or so distinct CDR3 sequences in the sample, 40% to 45% were seen once. Source material: blood. Source of these receptors: a man aged 80 or over in good health.

J is TRBJ2-3 and V is TRBV10-3; maybe TRBD1 (6 bases). The germline gives CDR1 ENHRY, CDR2 SYGVKD. The V and J ends lost 6 bases and 4 bases respectively, with 14 bases between them. This CDR3 region has 14 residues. This chain's CDR3 is CAISYGQKADTQYF. The CDR3 DNA reads TGTGCCATCAGCTATGGACAGAAGGCAGATACGCAGTATTTT.

The rearrangement joins TRBV6-2 or TRBV6-3 to TRBJ2-7; the match to TRBD1 covers 8 bases. V shed 6 bases, J shed 2 bases, and the junction held 12 bases outside the gene matches. The CDR3 runs 16 residues. Germline assignment: CDR1 MNHEY and CDR2 SVGEGT. The CDR3 sequence is CASRTSGTGLAYEQYF. The CDR3 region has the DNA TGTGCCAGCAGAACGTCCGGGACAGGCCTGGCCTACGAGCAGTACTTC.

V and J are TRBV24-1 and TRBJ2-3; perhaps TRBD2 as D (6 bases). The germline gives CDR1 KGHDR, CDR2 SFDVKD. The CDR3 is 14 amino acids. Between the trimmed V and J ends, which lost 4 bases and 6 bases, there was a span of 13 bases. The CDR3 region has the DNA TGTGCCACCAGTGACGTGGGAGGCCAGGATACGCAGTATTTT. Amino acids: CATSDVGGQDTQYF.

This rearrangement joins TRBV27 to TRBJ2-1, with TRBD2 matching 9 bases. The CDR3 is 17 amino acids. The V gene end was trimmed by 4 bases and the J gene end by 3 bases; junction bases not matched to a gene: 10. CDR1 MNHEY and CDR2 SMNVEV come from the germline V gene (reference sequence). The CDR3 loop reads CASSSYQAGGVYNEQFF. For the CDR3, the DNA is TGTGCCAGCAGTTCCTATCAAGCGGGGGGAGTCTACAATGAGCAGTTCTTC.

The table lists this clonotype with a few counts. The chain carries TRBV2 and TRBJ2-1; tentative D call: TRBD2 (5 bases). Germline V CDR1 and CDR2: SNHLY, FYNNEI. V lost 7 bases and J 8 bases, leaving 18 bases between the germline ends. This CDR3 spans 14 amino acids. The CDR3 DNA follows: TGTGCCAGCATGGACTCACTTACCAGCTATGAGCAGTTCTTC. It yields the protein CASMDSLTSYEQFF.

The gene calls are TRBV5-1 and TRBJ1-2; D call uncertain. CDR1 is SGHRS and CDR2 is YFSETQ in the germline V gene. Trimming shortened V by 0 bases and J by 0 bases, and 9 bases separated the two germline ends. The CDR3 is 15 amino acids. CDR3 sequence reads: CASSLDSVANYGYTF. CDR3 nucleotides: TGCGCCAGCAGCTTGGATTCAGTAGCTAACTATGGCTACACCTTC. The whole variable domain, remainder taken from reference TRBV5-1 and TRBJ1-2, is KAGVTQTPRYLIKTRGQQVTLSCSPISGHRSVSWYQQTPGQGLQFLFEYFSETQRNKGNFPGRFSGRQFSNSRSEMNVSTLELGDSALYLCASSLDSVANYGYTFGSGTRLTVV.

The rearrangement links TRBV29-1 to TRBJ2-5; the match to TRBD2 covers 16 bases. Germline V gene data show CDR1 as SQVTM and CDR2 as ANQGSEA. The CDR3 is 18 residues long. The trim removed 7 bases at V and 2 bases at J, leaving 13 bases unmatched. The CDR3 loop is CSARGGTSGGGGQETQYF. The CDR3 coding sequence is TGCAGCGCCCGAGGCGGGACTAGCGGGGGGGGAGGGCAAGAGACCCAGTACTTC.

The V gene is TRBV20-1, the J gene TRBJ1-6, with TRBD1 matching over 8 bases. This CDR3 spans 14 amino acids. Germline CDR1 and CDR2: DFQATT and SNEGSKA (reference sequence). Unmatched junction bases numbered 7, after V lost 5 bases and J lost 7 bases. The CDR3: CSAGRTGRNSPLHF. The CDR3 DNA follows: TGCAGTGCTGGGAGGACAGGGAGAAATTCACCCCTCCACTTT.

The chain uses TRBV4-3 and TRBJ2-1, with 8 nucleotides matching TRBD2. This CDR3 comprises 16 residues. The ends lost 1 base at V and 5 bases at J; junction bases unmatched: 7. Germline V lookup: CDR1 LGHNA, CDR2 YSLEER. The CDR3 reads CASSQGGLVPNNEQFF. The CDR3 nucleotides are TGCGCCAGCAGCCAAGGGGGACTAGTCCCTAACAATGAGCAGTTCTTC.